This T cell receptor beta chain derives from a study of naive CD8 T cells in extremely preterm neonates (dated 2017 in TCRdb). About the investigation overall: The study compared the TCRbeta CDR3 repertoires of sorted naive CD8+ T cells among four age groups: extremely preterm neonates, term neonates, young children and adults. The paper as a whole reports these results and caveats: Significantly lower iChao1 richness than in all other age groups (p < 0.05) and an even clone distribution were observed in preterm neonates, indicating a less rich repertoire. Prospective longitudinal studies of preterm and term neonates were called for by the authors so that T cell development could be tracked within individuals. A small sample size and variable productive template counts among preterm samples were noted by the authors as limitations. Compared with the older groups, preterm CDR3s were shorter and closer to germline, carrying fewer N additions and showing less junctional trimming. Preterm neonates shared more CDR3 nucleotide sequences (approximately 2.7%) than term neonates (roughly 0.4%), young children (around 0.03%) and adults (around 0.01%).

As concerns this clone: Its antigen is not yet known. Per-base quality was not reported, and no clone a single base away is much larger than it.

TCRbeta CDR3 regions were amplified from genomic DNA by a two-step, bias-controlled multiplex PCR. Primers specific for every TRBV and TRBJ gene segment were included in the multiplex PCR. The immunoSEQ Assay was used to generate the TCRbeta repertoire data. The paper's processing steps were these. A relative-frequency ratio and a modified nearest-neighbor algorithm were applied to filter and cluster reads so that closely related sequences were merged. IMGT annotation was the basis for assigning V, D and J genes to CDR3 sequences. Template counts were quantified against synthetic TCR CDR3 analog sequences and normalized for PCR amplification bias. Analyses were restricted to unique productive sequences, meaning in-frame CDR3 sequences without stop codons. The immunoSEQ Analyzer software was used to calculate clonality, defined as 1 minus Pielou's evenness, and iChao1 richness. Statistical testing was performed in JMP, using Student's t-test or a non-parametric test depending on Shapiro-Wilk normality results. Sourced from immuneACCESS, this table was stored by TCRdb with only in-frame sequences that have V and J called. A share of the clones is absent; for the studies checked, an unresolved V gene accounts for under half, and the remainder has no known explanation. Clone size and V and J calls were adopted from that table, with D and trimming inferred from the DNA. The table for this sample lists about 940 clones; 95% to 98% of them were counted only once. In total, the top ten clones hold approximately 1.8% of the sample.

The germline V gene (reference sequence) provides CDR1 GTSNPN and CDR2 SVGIG. Compared with germline, V lacks 7 bases and J lacks 10 bases; bases without a gene match: 13. The cysteine opens and the phenylalanine closes a CDR3 of 14 amino acids. The read is trimmed to its CDR3 DNA, 42 bases read in frame from base 1. A few extremely preterm deliveries, at about 22-27 weeks of gestation, provided the preterm samples. Exclusion from the study was applied to pregnancies with fetal demise, active maternal HSV infection or known maternal HIV infection. A FACSAria III cell sorter was used to sort live, Annexin V-negative naive CD8+ T cells (CD3+CD8+CD45RA+CCR7+). Between roughly 20,000 and 100,000 naive CD8+ T cells were sorted per sample. Preassembled standardized sampling kits were used to collect mixed venous-arterial cord blood. Cord blood was held at room temperature, and processing was completed within 4 hours of collection. Ficoll-Paque density gradient centrifugation was used to isolate mononuclear cells from diluted blood. Before sorting, mononuclear cells were cryopreserved in 10% DMSO with about 90% FBS and kept in long-term storage at -150 degrees C. Thawed cells were stained with Annexin V and antibodies against CD3, CD8, CCR7 and CD45RA. The DNeasy Blood and Tissue Kit was used to extract genomic DNA from sorted cell pellets that had been snap-frozen.

The chain links TRBV30 with TRBJ1-6, and 7 bases in between align with TRBD1. The sequenced sample consisted of naive CD8+ T cells from cord blood. This TCR came from a girl who was born preterm. The CDR3 region: CASTGVAGGSPLHF. The nucleotide sequence reads TGTGCCTCCACAGGGGTGGCAGGGGGGTCACCCCTCCACTTT.